The entry that follows covers one T cell receptor beta chain sequence. Its antigen is undetermined. The V gene lost 0 bases and the J gene lost 4 bases, with 8 bases spanning the gap. CDR1 is SGHDN and CDR2 is FVKESK in the germline V gene. The CDR3 totals 14 residues. These data originate in a study of type 1 and type 2 diabetes patients. General observations from the study: Between type 2 diabetes and control samples, V and J usage averaged roughly 0.97 correlation.

Around 10 milliliters of peripheral blood were drawn from each donor. The PCR template was genomic DNA. A primer set of 30 forward and 13 reverse primers amplified the CDR3. One entry per CDR3 protein results from TCRdb running MiXCR on the multiplex PCR reads. The table has about 250,000 distinct CDR3 sequences, approximately 50% seen once. This chain joins TRBV14 and TRBJ2-3, with D unclear. The TCR originated in a young man with type 2 diabetes. Sequenced: peripheral blood mononuclear cells (PBMCs). The CDR3 DNA reads TGTGCCAGCAGCCAAGATCTGGATTCAGATACGCAGTATTTT. Residues: CASSQDLDSDTQYF.